This is a list of T cell receptor beta chains from one sample in a study of OX40 agonist ivuxolimab in advanced cancers. Libraries were prepared by immunoSEQ multiplex PCR; TCRdb keeps only in-frame clonotypes and omits some of them. The sample comprises roughly 75,000 clones, about nine tenths of which are singletons, and under 6.5% rests with the top ten. Sequencing was performed on CD4+ or CD8+ T cells sorted from blood, taken in a trial of the OX40 agonist ivuxolimab. The receptors were sampled from an adult with an advanced solid tumor such as melanoma, head and neck, liver or kidney cancer. CDR3s include the opening cysteine and the closing phenylalanine or tryptophan. D genes are given only for firm matches. Only some rows state a clone size, as once, few, many or a class for expanded clones.

clone_size	v_call	j_call	d_call	cdr3_nt	cdr3_aa
NA	TRBV10-1	TRBJ2-1	TRBD2	TGCGCCAGCAGTGCTTTAGCGGGGGCCTACAATGAGCAGTTCTTC	CASSALAGAYNEQFF
NA	TRBV5-4	TRBJ2-7	TRBD2	TGTGCCAGCAGCTCCGGGGGGCGGGGGGGATACGAGCAGTACTTC	CASSSGGRGGYEQYF
NA	TRBV6-1	TRBJ2-7	TRBD1	TGTGCCAGCAGGGGGACAGGGACCTACGAGCAGTACTTC	CASRGTGTYEQYF
NA	TRBV5-1	TRBJ1-2	TRBD1	TGCGCCAGCACTTGGACAGGGGATGACTATGGCTACACCTTC	CASTWTGDDYGYTF
once	TRBV4-3	TRBJ1-4	NA	TGCGCCAGCAGCCAAGTACAGACTGTTCGAAAACTGTTTTTT	CASSQVQTVRKLFF
NA	TRBV5-1	TRBJ2-7	NA	TGCGCCAGCAGCTTTGAACCAGATATTTACGAGCAGTACTTC	CASSFEPDIYEQYF
NA	TRBV2	TRBJ2-4	TRBD1	TGTGCCAGCAGCCCTGGAAGATGGGCAGGGGGCGGCAAAAACATTCAGTACTTC	CASSPGRWAGGGKNIQYF
NA	TRBV6-5	TRBJ1-1	NA	TGTGCCAGCAGTCCGCCCGGTGGGGGGCGCACTGAAGCTTTCTTT	CASSPPGGGRTEAFF
NA	TRBV5-1	TRBJ1-2	NA	TGCGCCAGCAGCTTGCGGGCGGATCATGGCTACACCTTC	CASSLRADHGYTF
NA	TRBV11-3	TRBJ2-3	NA	TGTGCCAGCAGCTCCCGGGGGCTGGGCACAGATACGCAGTATTTT	CASSSRGLGTDTQYF
once	TRBV29-1	TRBJ2-3	NA	TGCAGCGTTGAGGGAAGCACAGATACGCAGTATTTT	CSVEGSTDTQYF
NA	TRBV7-9	TRBJ2-2	NA	TGTGCCAGCCGGGGGAACACCGGGGAGCTGTTTTTT	CASRGNTGELFF
once	TRBV5-1	TRBJ2-2	NA	TGCGCCAGCAGCAGGACCGTCGACGGGGAGCTGTTTTTT	CASSRTVDGELFF
NA	TRBV6-5	TRBJ2-5	TRBD1	TGTGCCAGCAGCCCCGGGACAGGAGACCAAGAGACCCAGTACTTC	CASSPGTGDQETQYF
NA	TRBV5-4	TRBJ2-3	NA	TGTGCCAGCAGCCCCGGGACACCCCACACCGATACGCAGTATTTT	CASSPGTPHTDTQYF
NA	TRBV10-3	TRBJ2-5	NA	TGTGCCATCAGTCAAGAACAGGAGACCCAGTACTTC	CAISQEQETQYF
NA	TRBV5-4	TRBJ2-7	NA	TGTGCCAGCAGCAGGGGCCAGGGCTGGGAGCAGTACTTC	CASSRGQGWEQYF
NA	TRBV28	TRBJ2-2	NA	TGTGCCAGTCTCGATGCCGGGCAACCCACCGGGGAGCTGTTTTTT	CASLDAGQPTGELFF
NA	TRBV2	TRBJ2-1	TRBD2	TGTGCCAGCAGTGAAACCCCTAGCGGCGCCTACAATGAGCAGTTCTTC	CASSETPSGAYNEQFF
NA	TRBV6-5	TRBJ2-7	NA	TGTGCCAGCAGCCCAAACTACTACGAGCAGTACTTC	CASSPNYYEQYF
NA	TRBV11-2	TRBJ2-3	TRBD2	TGTGCCAGCAGCCTCGGACGTAGCGGGGGCACAGATACGCAGTATTTT	CASSLGRSGGTDTQYF
NA	TRBV19	TRBJ1-2	NA	TGTGCCAGTAGTGCTGATGGGTTCTATGGCTACACCTTC	CASSADGFYGYTF
NA	TRBV10-2	TRBJ2-7	TRBD2	TGCGCCAGCAGTGAGTCGAGACTAGCGGGGGTCGAGCAGTACTTC	CASSESRLAGVEQYF
few	TRBV28	TRBJ1-6	NA	TGTGCCAGCACCCGGAGAAGATCCTATAATTCACCCCTCCACTTT	CASTRRRSYNSPLHF
NA	TRBV7-2	TRBJ2-2	TRBD1	TGTGCCAGCAGCCCTCCGGGACAGGGGGTCGGGGAGCTGTTTTTT	CASSPPGQGVGELFF
NA	TRBV6-6	TRBJ1-5	NA	TGTGCCAGCACCATCGTGGGGGGCAATCAGCCCCAGCATTTT	CASTIVGGNQPQHF
NA	TRBV7-2	TRBJ2-3	TRBD2	TGTGCCAGCAGAACGGGGGGTTTAGGAGATACGCAGTATTTT	CASRTGGLGDTQYF
NA	TRBV5-1	TRBJ2-7	TRBD1	TGCGCCAGCAGCATAGGGACAGGGCGAGAGCAGTACTTC	CASSIGTGREQYF
NA	TRBV7-9	TRBJ1-2	NA	TGTGCCAGCAGCCTCCGGGCTTCAAGGAACTATGGCTACACCTTC	CASSLRASRNYGYTF
NA	TRBV28	TRBJ2-4	NA	TGTGCCAGCAGTTTACCGGGTACATGGGCCAAAAACATTCAGTACTTC	CASSLPGTWAKNIQYF
once	TRBV7-8	TRBJ2-2	NA	TGTGCCAGCAGCTTAGCGGGCAGAGCCGCGAACACCGGGGAGCTGTTTTTT	CASSLAGRAANTGELFF
NA	TRBV7-2	TRBJ2-7	NA	TGTGCCAGCAGGGGGGCTGGGGGCGGCTACGAGCAGTACTTC	CASRGAGGGYEQYF
NA	TRBV11-3	TRBJ1-6	TRBD1	TGTGCCAGCAGCGAGGGGGCGAATTCACCCCTCCACTTT	CASSEGANSPLHF
NA	TRBV10-2	TRBJ2-2	NA	TGCGCCACCAGACAGGGAGGACGCACCGGGGAGCTGTTTTTT	CATRQGGRTGELFF
once	TRBV4-3	TRBJ2-7	NA	TGCGCCAGCAGCCGAGGTGGGCAGGGACCCTACGAGCAGTACTTC	CASSRGGQGPYEQYF
NA	TRBV5-6	TRBJ2-2	TRBD1	TGTGCCAGCAGCTTGTACGGCAGGGGGTATTCGAACACCGGGGAGCTGTTTTTT	CASSLYGRGYSNTGELFF
NA	TRBV7-3	TRBJ2-1	TRBD2	TGTGCCAGCAGCTTAAATAGGGAGGGCCGGGGTAATGAGCAGTTCTTC	CASSLNREGRGNEQFF
NA	TRBV29-1	TRBJ2-1	NA	TGCAGCGTTCGGGCGTCTCCCTACAATGAGCAGTTCTTC	CSVRASPYNEQFF
once	TRBV7-7	TRBJ2-1	NA	TGTGCCAGCTCCCGAGAAACCACCGGGAATGAGCAGTTCTTC	CASSRETTGNEQFF
NA	TRBV29-1	TRBJ2-7	NA	TGCAGCGTTGACCTAGGTGGACTACACTACGACTCGGAGCAGTACTTC	CSVDLGGLHYDSEQYF
NA	TRBV28	TRBJ1-2	NA	TGTGCCAGCAGTTTAAAGTATGGCTACACCTTC	CASSLKYGYTF
once	TRBV6-5	TRBJ1-4	NA	TGTGCCAGCAGTTACTCCCAGGGCAATGAAAAACTGTTTTTT	CASSYSQGNEKLFF
NA	TRBV11-3	TRBJ2-1	NA	TGTGCCAGCCGGGGGGCGGGCAATGAGCAGTTCTTC	CASRGAGNEQFF
NA	TRBV28	TRBJ2-1	NA	TGTGCCAGCAGCAGTAGCGGAGGCTACAATGAGCAGTTCTTC	CASSSSGGYNEQFF
NA	TRBV29-1	TRBJ2-5	TRBD2	TGCAGCGTTGGGGCACTAGCGGGGGCCAGGGAGACCCAGTACTTC	CSVGALAGARETQYF
NA	TRBV6-1	TRBJ1-4	NA	TGTGCCAGCACTGTTAGTGGAAAACTGTTTTTT	CASTVSGKLFF
NA	TRBV6-1	TRBJ2-3	NA	TGTGCCAGCACGGTGAAAGGCACAGATACGCAGTATTTT	CASTVKGTDTQYF
NA	TRBV30	TRBJ1-1	NA	TGTGCCTGGAGTGTAGGCCATATGAACACTGAAGCTTTCTTT	CAWSVGHMNTEAFF
NA	TRBV5-4	TRBJ1-5	NA	TGTGCCAGCAGCTTGGCGGGAGATAGCAATCAGCCCCAGCATTTT	CASSLAGDSNQPQHF
NA	TRBV28	TRBJ1-2	NA	TGTGCCAGCAGCCGGAATGCAGGGGATCGTGGCTACACCTTC	CASSRNAGDRGYTF
once	TRBV9	TRBJ1-1	TRBD1	TGTGCCAGCAGCGTACGAGGGGGCTGGGGCACTGAAGCTTTCTTT	CASSVRGGWGTEAFF
NA	TRBV6-1	TRBJ2-7	NA	TGTGCCAGCAGCAACGAAGGGACCTACGAGCAGTACTTC	CASSNEGTYEQYF
NA	TRBV28	TRBJ2-4	TRBD1	TGTGCCAGCAGTTTAGGACAGGGGTCTGGAAACATTCAGTACTTC	CASSLGQGSGNIQYF
NA	TRBV27	TRBJ2-2	NA	TGTGCCAGCGGAAGGATGCGTAACACCGGGGAGCTGTTTTTT	CASGRMRNTGELFF
NA	TRBV18	TRBJ1-1	TRBD1	TGTGCCAGCTCACCGAGGGGACAGGTGAACACTGAAGCTTTCTTT	CASSPRGQVNTEAFF